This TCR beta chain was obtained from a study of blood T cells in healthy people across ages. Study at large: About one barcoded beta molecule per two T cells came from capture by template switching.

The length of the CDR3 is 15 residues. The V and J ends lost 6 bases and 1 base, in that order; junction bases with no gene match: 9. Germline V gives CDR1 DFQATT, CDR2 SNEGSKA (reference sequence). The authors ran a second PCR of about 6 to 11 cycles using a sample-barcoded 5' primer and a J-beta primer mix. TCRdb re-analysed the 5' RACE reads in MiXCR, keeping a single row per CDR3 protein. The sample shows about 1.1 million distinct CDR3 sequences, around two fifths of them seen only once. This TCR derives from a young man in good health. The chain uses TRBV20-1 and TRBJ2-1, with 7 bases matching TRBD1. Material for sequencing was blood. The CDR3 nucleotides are TGCAGTGCCCACCTCGAGGGACAGTCCTACAATGAGCAGTTCTTC. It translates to CSAHLEGQSYNEQFF.